The clone carrying this T cell receptor beta chain appeared once. What it recognizes is unknown. The data stem from a study of OX40 agonist ivuxolimab in advanced cancers. Study in general: Patients undergoing dose escalation presented with hepatocellular carcinoma, melanoma, renal cell or head and neck cancer.

The CDR3 totals 12 residues. CDR1 and CDR2 from the germline V gene are GTSNPN and SVGIG (reference sequence). After removal of 7 bases from V and 4 bases from J, the junction contained 6 bases not matched to a gene. Findings and limits, study-wide: More expanded clones were seen, on average, in CD8+ T cells than in CD4+.

The table came from immunoSEQ multiplex PCR; TCRdb's copy has only in-frame clones and leaves some out. The sample yields around 120,000 clones, 75% to 90% seen once. V usage is TRBV30 and J usage is TRBJ1-2, with 7 bases lining up with TRBD1. This specimen consisted of CD4+ or CD8+ T cells sorted from blood, obtained in a trial of the OX40 agonist ivuxolimab. This sequence originates from an adult with an advanced solid tumor such as melanoma, head and neck, liver or kidney cancer. CDR3 sequence: CALTTGLYGYTF. CDR3 coding DNA: TGTGCCTTAACGACAGGGCTCTATGGCTACACCTTC.